This T cell receptor beta chain was retrieved from a study of blood T cell repertoires in COVID-19. This CDR3 is 17 amino acids long. Using immunoSEQ multiplex PCR, the repertoire was profiled, and TCRdb retains in-frame clones only, with some absent. The data contain 50,000 or so clones, about four fifths of them singletons. The gene calls are TRBV21-1 and TRBJ2-7; the table's D call, TRBD2, has no DNA check behind it. TRBV21-1 is an annotated pseudogene. This clonotype was sampled from a man aged 60 to 75 with active COVID-19. Sequencing was carried out using peripheral blood. CDR3 DNA: TGTGCCAGCAGCAAAGACCAGGAGGAAGAGTGGGACTACGAGCAGTACTTC. Amino acids: CASSKDQEEEWDYEQYF.